This T cell receptor beta chain emerged from a study of Graves' ophthalmopathy and Graves' hyperthyroidism. Notes on the study in general: Thyroid clonotypes that were expanded above 0.001 frequency mostly also appeared in blood.

J lost 6 bases, V lost 7 bases, and 9 bases had no gene match. The CDR3 is 14 residues long. Amplification from RNA transcripts yielded the TCR beta CDR3 regions. After a first-round RT-PCR with HTBI primers, a second-round multiplex PCR was run. MiXCR, applied by TCRdb to the multiplex PCR reads, yields one record per CDR3 protein. The profile shows almost 750,000 distinct CDR3 sequences, roughly two fifths of them singletons. Other autoimmune diseases, uncontrolled infections, pregnancy or lactation led to the exclusion of patients. Concerning this clonotype itself: Antigen: not known.

The rearrangement uses TRBV12-3 or TRBV12-4 and TRBJ1-5, with 7 bases identical to TRBD1. The source material was peripheral blood. This clonotype was sampled from an adult man with Graves' ophthalmopathy. The CDR3 coding sequence is TGTGCCAGCACTCGGACAGGCTATAGTCAGCCCCAGCATTTT. Its protein product is CASTRTGYSQPQHF.